This TCR beta chain was documented in a study of breast tumors, draining lymph nodes, adjacent tissues (dated by TCRdb to 2016 to 2018). With respect to the entire study: Breast cancer patients provided tumor, adjacent nontumor tissue and axillary lymph nodes, and the study compared the TCR beta repertoires across these three sources. In human breast cancer, the study set out to evaluate how tumor, surrounding tissue and draining lymph node repertoires relate to one another and whether T cells may move between these sites.

The investigation overall reported the following: Tumor T-cell repertoires showed less diversity than lymph node repertoires and more diversity than nontumor tissue repertoires, and tumor T-cell repertoires showed preferential V and J gene usage. The conclusion that tumor T cells originate in lymph nodes was presented as consistent with a hypothesis rather than as directly demonstrated. The data were judged consistent with most tumor T cells deriving from the lymph node and then expanding within tumor tissue. Tumor and nontumor tissue repertoires were found to be significantly more similar in luminal-like than in basal-like breast cancer.

This clonotype was recorded at least ten times. Its binding antigen is unknown. The input lacks base qualities; no much larger clone sits a single base away. Sequencing was performed on an Illumina HiSeq 2000. TCR beta chain libraries were generated by multiplex PCR amplification. The amplified TCR beta chain products were analyzed by high-throughput sequencing. Through fastp at Q25 and MiXCR, TCRdb rebuilt clones from the public reads, retaining in-frame beta chains. Each record represents a unique CDR3 protein, reported with the most common genes and DNA among its rows. The sample has approximately 300,000 distinct CDR3 sequences on record, 30% to 35% of them singletons. The top ten clonotypes cover more than 0.85% of the sample. CDR1 and CDR2 are drawn from the germline V gene: SQVTM, ANQGSEA. The V and J ends are trimmed by 8 bases and 4 bases, leaving 18 bases between them. The CDR3, cysteine through phenylalanine, is 15 amino acids long. The entry retains the CDR3 DNA only, 45 bases that are in frame from base 1.

The lymph node samples were taken from the axillary draining lymph nodes of breast cancer patients. The receptor comes from a female donor with breast cancer. Some clones in this sample may be carry-over from other donors' samples. Sequencing was done on a sample of axillary lymph node tissue. The receptor chain draws on TRBV29-1 and TRBJ2-6; too little of a D gene remains to name it. This receptor has the CDR3 CSIASEYAGANVLTF. Here is the DNA: TGCAGCATTGCATCTGAGTACGCCGGGGCCAACGTCCTGACTTTC.